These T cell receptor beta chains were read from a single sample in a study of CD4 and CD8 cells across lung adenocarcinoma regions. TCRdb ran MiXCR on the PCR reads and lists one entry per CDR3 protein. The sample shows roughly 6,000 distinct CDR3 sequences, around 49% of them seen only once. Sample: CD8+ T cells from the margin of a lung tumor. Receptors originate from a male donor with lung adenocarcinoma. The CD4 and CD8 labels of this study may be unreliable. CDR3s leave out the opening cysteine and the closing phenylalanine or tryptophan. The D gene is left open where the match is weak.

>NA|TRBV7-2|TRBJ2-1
ASSLSGGQTYNEQF
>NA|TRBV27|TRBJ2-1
ASSLSVTAGEQF
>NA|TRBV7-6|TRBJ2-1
ASSLEPPRQPNEQF
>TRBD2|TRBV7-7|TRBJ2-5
ASSPLAGEETQY
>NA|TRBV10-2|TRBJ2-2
ASRGPGNTGELF
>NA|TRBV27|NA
ASSPRDSSYNEQF
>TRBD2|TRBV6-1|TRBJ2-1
ASSGVPGTRGEAREQF
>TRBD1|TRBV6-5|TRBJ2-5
ASSYRDRQETQY
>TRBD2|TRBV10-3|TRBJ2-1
AISELGEREGRLHNEQF
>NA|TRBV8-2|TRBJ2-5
AQIIKKKK